This T cell receptor beta chain was profiled in a study of radiotherapy plus CTLA-4 blockade in lung cancer. Germline values: CDR1 SGHNT, CDR2 YYREEE (reference sequence). This CDR3 spans 12 amino acids. With 4 bases removed from V and 6 bases from J, the gap between germline ends came to 11 bases. The method was immunoSEQ multiplex PCR; TCRdb's version includes in-frame clones alone and lacks a portion of them. In the table there are 45,000 to 60,000 clones, roughly 83% of which are singletons. Study-wide points: After radiotherapy and ipilimumab, tumor-derived clones expanded in peripheral blood.

On this clone itself: The target antigen is unknown.

The sample was peripheral blood, taken from a patient treated with radiotherapy plus ipilimumab. The sequence derives from a human donor with non-small cell lung cancer who had a complete response to radiotherapy plus ipilimumab. The rearrangement uses TRBV5-4 and TRBJ2-7; D unresolved. CDR3 nucleotides: TGTGCCAGCAGCCTAGTCGGCGTCGAGCAGTACTTC. It specifies CASSLVGVEQYF.